These T cell receptor beta chains were read from a single sample in a study of cytomegalovirus exposure and HLA in healthy donors. The assay was immunoSEQ multiplex PCR, and TCRdb's table has in-frame clones only and misses some. Among about 93,000 clones listed, around three quarters were seen once. Sequencing input: PBMCs. The receptors were gathered from a man aged 25-45 years in good health and CMV-seronegative. CDR3s include the opening cysteine and the closing phenylalanine or tryptophan. A D gene is named only where the DNA matches it firmly. Not all rows give a size; the values are once, few, many and, for expanded clones, a class.

D,J,size,V,DNA,CDR3
TRBD2,TRBJ2-2,NA,TRBV19,TGTGCCAGTAACGCGGGAGGCGCCGGGGAGCTGTTTTTT,CASNAGGAGELFF
TRBD2,TRBJ2-2,NA,TRBV9,TGTGCCAGCAGCGTAGGGAATAGCGGGAGGGCCGGGGAGCTGTTTTTT,CASSVGNSGRAGELFF
NA,TRBJ1-3,NA,TRBV6-5,TGTGCCAGCAGTCCTTCTGGAAACACCATATATTTT,CASSPSGNTIYF
TRBD2,TRBJ2-5,NA,TRBV5-6,TGTGCCAGCAGCTGGGGGGCGGGGGGGCCTGAAGAGACCCAGTACTTC,CASSWGAGGPEETQYF
TRBD1,TRBJ1-1,NA,TRBV4-2,TGTGCCAGCAGCTACTGGACAGGGACGAACACTGAAGCTTTCTTT,CASSYWTGTNTEAFF
TRBD2,TRBJ2-3,once,TRBV4-3,TGCGCCAGCAGCCAAGATTCGGGGAGGGATTCGGATACGCAGTATTTT,CASSQDSGRDSDTQYF
TRBD1,TRBJ1-5,NA,TRBV23-1,TGCGCCAGCAAGGCGGGCAAACAGGGGGTCAATCAGCCCCAGCATTTT,CASKAGKQGVNQPQHF
NA,TRBJ1-3,NA,TRBV18,TGTGCCAGCTCACCAGTGGCAGATTCTGGAAACACCATATATTTT,CASSPVADSGNTIYF
NA,TRBJ1-2,NA,TRBV7-9,TGTGCCAGCAGCTTTACCCAATGGGCAGCCACTTCTAACTATGGCTACACCTTC,CASSFTQWAATSNYGYTF
NA,TRBJ1-4,NA,TRBV29-1,TGCAGCGTTGAAACAGGTAGTAATGAAAAACTGTTTTTT,CSVETGSNEKLFF
NA,TRBJ1-5,few,TRBV7-9,TGTGCCAGCAGCTTTTCGTATCCGGGGGATCAGCCCCAGCATTTT,CASSFSYPGDQPQHF
TRBD1,TRBJ1-1,NA,TRBV10-2,TGCGCCAGCAGGGTAACCGGGACAGGGGGTACTGAAGCTTTCTTT,CASRVTGTGGTEAFF
TRBD2,TRBJ2-1,NA,TRBV11-3,TGTGCCAGCAGCATGGGACTAGCCGAGAATGAGCAGTTCTTC,CASSMGLAENEQFF
TRBD1,TRBJ1-4,NA,TRBV9,TGTGCCTCTGGACAGGGGGGAATTGAAAAACTGTTTTTT,CASGQGGIEKLFF
TRBD2,TRBJ2-2,NA,TRBV11-2,TGTGCCAGCAGCTTGGGAGGGAGACAGGAGCTGTTTTTT,CASSLGGRQELFF
NA,TRBJ1-1,few,TRBV5-1,TGCGCCAGCAGCCCCCCCTGGGACACCTTGAACACTGAAGCTTTCTTT,CASSPPWDTLNTEAFF
TRBD1,TRBJ1-1,few,TRBV10-3,TGTGCCAGCGCAGGGGGTAGTATGAACACTGAAGCTTTCTTT,CASAGGSMNTEAFF
TRBD1,TRBJ1-2,once,TRBV7-9,TGTGCCAGCAGCCCCGTGGACAGGGTTGGCTACACCTTC,CASSPVDRVGYTF
NA,TRBJ1-1,few,TRBV6-5,TGTGCCAGCAGTTCCGGGAGAGGGTGGAACACTGAAGCTTTCTTT,CASSSGRGWNTEAFF
TRBD1,TRBJ2-5,NA,TRBV10-3,TGTGCCATCAGAGGACAGGGCGGAGAAGAGACCCAGTACTTC,CAIRGQGGEETQYF
NA,TRBJ2-5,few,TRBV27,TGTGCCAGCAGTTTATCTCGGCCAGGGGTAAGAGAGACCCAGTACTTC,CASSLSRPGVRETQYF
TRBD2,TRBJ2-1,NA,TRBV6-1,TGTGCCAGCACTGGACTAGGGGAATACAATGAGCAGTTCTTC,CASTGLGEYNEQFF
NA,TRBJ1-1,NA,TRBV4-3,TGCGCCAGCAGCCATGCCCTGAGGGCGAACACTGAAGCTTTCTTT,CASSHALRANTEAFF
NA,TRBJ2-2,NA,TRBV18,TGTGCCAGCTCACCACAAATCACAGGGACGGACGGGGAGCTGTTTTTT,CASSPQITGTDGELFF
NA,TRBJ1-1,once,TRBV29-1,TGCAGCGTTGAAACCCAGAAGACAGCAAAGAACGCTGAAGCTTTCTTT,CSVETQKTAKNAEAFF
NA,TRBJ2-5,NA,TRBV20-1,TGCAGTGCTGCAAGAGGTGGGACCCAGTACTTC,CSAARGGTQYF
TRBD1,TRBJ1-6,NA,TRBV9,TGTGCCAGCAGCCCCGGGACAGGAGGTTCACCCCTCCACTTT,CASSPGTGGSPLHF
NA,TRBJ2-5,NA,TRBV7-9,TGTGCCAGCAGCAATGTCCAGGGCTTCCAAGAGACCCAGTACTTC,CASSNVQGFQETQYF
NA,TRBJ2-1,NA,TRBV7-3,TGTGCCAGCAGCCCATCGACAGCAGCATTACTCTCCTACAATGAGCAGTTCTTC,CASSPSTAALLSYNEQFF
NA,TRBJ2-2,NA,TRBV29-1,TGCAGCGTTGTAGGGGCCACCGGGGAGCTGTTTTTT,CSVVGATGELFF
NA,TRBJ1-3,NA,TRBV11-1,TGTGCCAGCAGCTCCCAGGGGCGGTCTGGAAACACCATATATTTT,CASSSQGRSGNTIYF
NA,TRBJ1-2,NA,TRBV10-3,TGTGCCATCAGTGAGCCGACTCAACTGCCGAACTATGGCTACACCTTC,CAISEPTQLPNYGYTF
NA,TRBJ2-7,NA,TRBV13,TGTGCCAGCAGCTTAAAGCTCCCAGGGTACCCCTACGAGCAGTACTTC,CASSLKLPGYPYEQYF
NA,TRBJ1-4,NA,TRBV7-9,TGTGCCAGCAGTCCACAGGGACCGACTCGTAATGAAAAACTGTTTTTT,CASSPQGPTRNEKLFF
NA,TRBJ1-2,NA,TRBV5-1,TGCGCCAGCAGCTTGGGGGGGCGCGATGGCTACACCTTC,CASSLGGRDGYTF
NA,TRBJ1-2,NA,TRBV4-3,TGCGCCAGCAGCCAAGTAGATGTCCGAGACTATGGCTACACCTTC,CASSQVDVRDYGYTF
TRBD1,TRBJ1-1,NA,TRBV5-1,TGCGCCAGCTCCCGGACAGGTGGAAACACTGAAGCTTTCTTT,CASSRTGGNTEAFF
NA,TRBJ2-1,NA,TRBV4-2,TGTGCCAGCAGCCAAGAATCTGGTTCTACCTACAATGAGCAGTTCTTC,CASSQESGSTYNEQFF
NA,TRBJ1-1,NA,TRBV2,TGTGCCAGCAGTGAAAATTTGGGGGGAGGCACTGAAGCTTTCTTT,CASSENLGGGTEAFF
NA,TRBJ2-3,NA,TRBV5-6,TGTGCCAGCAGCCCGCGGTTAGCGGCAAGCACAGATACGCAGTATTTT,CASSPRLAASTDTQYF
TRBD2,TRBJ2-1,NA,TRBV7-9,TGTTCCAGCGGGGTGCTTACTGGCGGGAGAACCAATGAGCAGTTCTTC,CSSGVLTGGRTNEQFF
NA,TRBJ1-1,once,TRBV18,TGTGCCAGCTCACCACCCTCGACAGTATCCTACACTGAAGCTTTCTTT,CASSPPSTVSYTEAFF
TRBD1,TRBJ1-5,NA,TRBV5-6,TGTGCCAGCAGCCGGACAGGGGCGAGCAATCAGCCCCAGCATTTT,CASSRTGASNQPQHF
NA,TRBJ2-3,few,TRBV18,TGTGCCAGCTCACCACCGGGCAGGACAGATACGCAGTATTTT,CASSPPGRTDTQYF
TRBD1,TRBJ1-4,NA,TRBV19,TGTGCCAGTAGGACAGGGTTGAGTAATAGAGAAAAACTGTTTTTT,CASRTGLSNREKLFF
TRBD1,TRBJ1-6,NA,TRBV7-9,TGTGCCAGCAGCTTAGTGACAGGGGACAATTCACCCCTCCACTTT,CASSLVTGDNSPLHF
NA,TRBJ1-2,NA,TRBV5-1,TGCGCCAGCAGCCAGGATGCTAACTATGGCTACACCTTC,CASSQDANYGYTF
TRBD1,TRBJ2-2,NA,TRBV13,TGTGCCAGCAGCTCCCACCGGGACAGGGGGTATGACGGGGAGCTGTTTTTT,CASSSHRDRGYDGELFF
NA,TRBJ1-1,NA,TRBV6-1,TGTGCCAGCAGTGAGCAGGGGCTGGGACGACTGAACACTGAAGCTTTCTTT,CASSEQGLGRLNTEAFF
NA,TRBJ1-1,NA,TRBV18,TGTGCCAGCTCACCCCAGACGGGCACTGAAGCTTTCTTT,CASSPQTGTEAFF
NA,TRBJ1-3,NA,TRBV11-2,TGTGCCAGCAGAGGATGGGGCCGACCGGGTGGAAACACCATATATTTT,CASRGWGRPGGNTIYF
NA,TRBJ1-2,few,TRBV4-3,TGCGCCAGCAGCCAAGGGACAGCGAACTATGGCTACACCTTC,CASSQGTANYGYTF
NA,TRBJ2-4,once,TRBV27,TGTGCCAGCAGTTTGGAGGGGATAGCCAAAAACATTCAGTACTTC,CASSLEGIAKNIQYF
NA,TRBJ2-1,NA,TRBV10-3,TGTGCCATCAGTGGTAGGGGCGGGGAAAAAGCCTACAATGAGCAGTTCTTC,CAISGRGGEKAYNEQFF
NA,TRBJ2-3,NA,TRBV7-9,TGTGCCAGCAGTACATCAGGGCGGGATACGCAGTATTTT,CASSTSGRDTQYF